What follows is one TCR beta chain and its context. Trimming removed 0 bases from V and 1 base from J, with 12 bases in between. Per germline, CDR1 SGHTA and CDR2 FQGTGA. The CDR3 covers 17 residues. This specimen belongs to a study of blood T cell repertoires in COVID-19. Study processing details: By means of reference gene primer amplification, nucleated cell counts were estimated. Produced via immunoSEQ multiplex PCR; TCRdb's table is partial and in-frame only. That table gives V, J and clone size, and the DNA gave D and trimming. The profile shows about 51,000 clones, 70% to 90% of them singletons.

The sequenced material came from peripheral blood. The chain has TRBV7-3 and TRBJ2-2; D call uncertain. The receptor comes from a man aged 80 or over with active COVID-19. CDR3 in DNA: TGTGCCAGCAGCTTAACGTTTTTCGGAGAGAACACCGGGGAGCTGTTTTTT. As protein: CASSLTFFGENTGELFF.